This entry lists 7 T cell receptor beta chains sequenced from one sample in a study of post-analysis software for immune sequencing data. Whole-study results and caveats: Controls had lower frequencies than patients of 4 or 5 TRBV segments, which included TRBV5-6, TRBV5-1 and TRBV20-1.

The library was made from cDNA and included unique molecular identifiers. Via MiXCR, TCRdb re-called the PCR reads, giving one row per CDR3 protein. The table records 750,000 to 950,000 distinct CDR3 sequences, roughly half of them present only once. Antigens of these TCRs are unknown. The sample was blood. Source of these receptors: a girl between 10 and 17 years old with multiple sclerosis.

This chain connects TRBV5-1 to TRBJ2-5; no reliable D call. This CDR3 has 13 amino acids. From germline, CDR1 is SGHRS and CDR2 YFSETQ. Trimming shortened V by 1 base and J by 5 bases, and 9 bases separated the two germline ends. The CDR3 DNA reads as TGCGCCAGCAGCTTGTTCGGGTTGGAGACCCAGTACTTC. It specifies CASSLFGLETQYF.

The V call is TRBV6-5, the J call TRBJ2-2, with D perhaps being TRBD1 or TRBD2 (5 bases each). The CDR3 is made up of 15 amino acids. Germline CDR1 reads MNHEY; CDR2 reads SVGAGI. V lost 6 bases and J lost 3, with 14 bases in between. CDR3 in DNA: TGTGCCAGCAGAGAGTCAAGGGGAGACACCGGGGAGCTGTTTTTT. Encoded protein: CASRESRGDTGELFF.

This chain connects TRBV11-2 to TRBJ2-7; the D is unclear. The CDR3 runs to 15 residues. The V gene's germline CDR1 is SGHAT and CDR2 FQNNGV. Deletions cut 2 bases from V and 2 bases from J, with 13 bases between. In DNA, the CDR3 is TGTGCCAGCAGCTTACTTTGGACCACCGCCTACGAGCAGTACTTC. Translated: CASSLLWTTAYEQYF.

This clonotype came up a few times. This chain links TRBV7-3 with TRBJ2-5; TRBD2 agrees at 8 bases. V lost 5 bases, J lost 3 bases, and 8 bases stayed unmatched. The CDR3 has 15 amino acids. CDR1 and CDR2 from the germline V gene are SGHTA and FQGTGA. The CDR3 region has the DNA TGTGCCAGCAGCGCAACGGGACTAGGAGAAGAGACCCAGTACTTC. It is translated as CASSATGLGEETQYF.

This clonotype has just a few counts. The chain carries TRBV20-1 and TRBJ2-4; 11 bases match TRBD1. The DNA end favors TRBJ2-7, so the J call may be wrong. This CDR3 comprises 15 residues. Germline-derived CDR1 and CDR2 are DFQATT and SNEGSKA (reference sequence). CDR3: CSARDWTGGYDEQYF. The CDR3 bases are TGCAGTGCTAGAGATTGGACAGGGGGCTACGACGAGCAGTACTTC.

The rearrangement joins TRBV12-3 or TRBV12-4 to TRBJ2-2, with TRBD2 matching over 13 bases. The CDR3 totals 17 residues. The V segment lost 4 bases and the J segment 4 bases; nucleotides outside the gene matches: 6. The CDR3: CASSYAGLAGVTGELFF. The CDR3 region has the DNA TGTGCCAGCAGTTACGCTGGACTAGCGGGAGTCACCGGGGAGCTGTTTTTT.

This clonotype has just a few counts. The chain employs TRBV6-6 and TRBJ2-3; no clear D gene. The CDR3 runs 12 residues. The germline V gene has CDR1 MNHNY and CDR2 SVGAGI (reference sequence). V was pared by 5 bases and J by 5 bases, with 8 bases between. CDR3 residues: CASSVRLDTQYF. The DNA of the CDR3 is TGTGCCAGCAGTGTTCGACTAGATACGCAGTATTTT.